This T cell receptor beta chain originates from a study of chemoradiotherapy in HPV16-positive cancers (dated by TCRdb to between 2021 and 2024). Regarding the research as a whole: Candidate HPV-specific T-cell clones and common TCR motifs were defined by functional T-cell assays performed on cells from a couple of HPV16-positive patients. The study set out to ask whether T-cell immunity against the HPV oncoproteins E6 and E7 changes over the course of chemoradiotherapy and whether that immunity affects survival. TCR repertoires from over 80 patients with HPV-related cancers were then used to track the candidate HPV-specific TCRs and motifs.

This clone was detected only a few times. The antigen it recognizes is unknown. No quality values exist for individual bases; no much larger clone is one base distant. V lost 0 bases and J lost 4 bases; the stretch between them is 9 bases long. From the cysteine through the phenylalanine, the CDR3 covers 14 amino acids. The kept DNA is CDR3 alone, 42 bases in frame from the first base. CDR1 and CDR2 are read off the germline V gene as SGHRS and YFSETQ. Repertoires were sampled repeatedly over the course of chemoradiotherapy so that clonal expansion in the tumor microenvironment could be followed. Here is what the overall study found, with its caveats: Expansion of candidate HPV-specific clones and E7-related TCR motifs was observed in the tumor microenvironment during treatment, whereas no such expansion was observed for non-HPV-specific T cells. The survival association was reported for HPV16-positive patients, and the functional definition of HPV-specific T cells was derived from only a couple of HPV16-positive patients. In HPV16-positive patients, expansion of HPV-responsive T cells during chemoradiotherapy was associated with improved recurrence-free survival.

The protocol used for the library was the immunoSEQ multiplex PCR assay. TCRdb re-hosts the immuneACCESS table, in-frame sequences only. Its copies lack some clones; in the studies checked, an unresolved V gene accounts for under half of them, and the cause for the rest is not known. Present in this sample are some 11,000 clones, about 68% of which were seen just once. The ten top clones hold 30% to 45% of the sample. Sampling took place from a patient who underwent chemoradiotherapy. The V and J genes are TRBV5-1 and TRBJ2-3; confidence is insufficient to name the D gene. This sequence originates from a human donor with HPV-associated anogenital cancer. The DNA sequence is given as TGCGCCAGCAGCTTGGCATCGGCTGCAGATACGCAGTATTTT. This translates into CASSLASAADTQYF.